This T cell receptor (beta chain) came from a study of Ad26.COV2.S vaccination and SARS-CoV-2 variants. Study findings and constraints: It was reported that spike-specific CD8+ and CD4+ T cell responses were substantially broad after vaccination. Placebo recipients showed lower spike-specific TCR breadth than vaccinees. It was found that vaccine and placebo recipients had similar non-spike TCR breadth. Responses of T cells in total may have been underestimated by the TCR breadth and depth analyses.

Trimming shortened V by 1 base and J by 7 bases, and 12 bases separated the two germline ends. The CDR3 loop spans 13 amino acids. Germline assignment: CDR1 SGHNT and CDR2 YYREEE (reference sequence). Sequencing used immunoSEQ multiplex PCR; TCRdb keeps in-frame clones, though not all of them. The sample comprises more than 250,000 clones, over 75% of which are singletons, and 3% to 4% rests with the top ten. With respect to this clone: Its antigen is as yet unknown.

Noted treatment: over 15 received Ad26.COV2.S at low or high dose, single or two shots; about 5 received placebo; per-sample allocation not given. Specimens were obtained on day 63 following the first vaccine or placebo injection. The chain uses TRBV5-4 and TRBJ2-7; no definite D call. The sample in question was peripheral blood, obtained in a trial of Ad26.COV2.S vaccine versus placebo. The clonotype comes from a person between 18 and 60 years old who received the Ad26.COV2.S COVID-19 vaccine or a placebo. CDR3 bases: TGTGCCAGCAGCTTGAGGCTGCAAGAAGAGCAGTACTTC. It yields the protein CASSLRLQEEQYF.